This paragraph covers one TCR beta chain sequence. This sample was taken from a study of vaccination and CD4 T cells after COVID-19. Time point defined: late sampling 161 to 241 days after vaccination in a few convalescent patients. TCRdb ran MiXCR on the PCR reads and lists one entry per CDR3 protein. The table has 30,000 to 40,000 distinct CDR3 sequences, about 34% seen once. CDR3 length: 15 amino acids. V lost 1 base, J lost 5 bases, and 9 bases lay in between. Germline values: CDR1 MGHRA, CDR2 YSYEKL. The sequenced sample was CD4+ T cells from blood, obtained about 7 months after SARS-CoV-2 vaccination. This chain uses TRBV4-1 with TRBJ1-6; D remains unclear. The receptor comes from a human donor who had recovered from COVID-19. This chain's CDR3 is CASSQGPWNNSPLHF. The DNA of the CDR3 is TGCGCCAGCAGCCAAGGCCCGTGGAATAATTCACCCCTCCACTTT.